This T cell receptor (beta chain) was profiled in a study of PD-L1 blockade in urothelial cancer. Germline-derived CDR1 and CDR2 are MNHEY and SVGAGI. The CDR3 runs 15 residues. With 2 bases removed from V and 0 bases from J, the gap between germline ends came to 8 bases. Sequenced by immunoSEQ multiplex PCR; TCRdb stores in-frame clones only, minus some. The sample holds 86,000 or so clones, about 84% seen once. Specified time point: pretreatment peripheral blood. The sample here was PBMCs, taken around atezolizumab (anti-PD-L1) treatment. This receptor was identified in a man aged 55-75 years with urothelial cancer. The rearrangement links TRBV6-5 to TRBJ1-3; D remains unclear. CDR3 protein: CASSYGGVSGNTIYF. The CDR3 DNA follows: TGTGCCAGCAGTTACGGCGGAGTCTCTGGAAACACCATATATTTT.